This T cell receptor (beta chain) originates from a study of blood T cell repertoires in COVID-19. Under the authors' procedure: Reference gene primer amplification yielded estimated nucleated cell counts. Assay used: immunoSEQ multiplex PCR; TCRdb lists only in-frame clones, some missing. Clone size and V and J calls were adopted from that table, with D and trimming inferred from the DNA. The data contain a few hundred thousand clones, 80% to 85% of them seen just once; the ten biggest clones take up about 3.4%. V shed 4 bases and J 4 bases; nucleotides not matched to a gene: 2. The CDR3 consists of 14 residues. Per the germline V gene, CDR1 is SEHNR and CDR2 is FQNEAQ (reference sequence).

The chain employs TRBV7-9 and TRBJ1-5, with TRBD1 identical over 9 bases. The TCR comes from a man between 45 and 60 years old who had recovered from COVID-19. The sample consisted of PBMCs or T cells enriched from blood (not recorded which). As DNA, the CDR3 is TGTGCCAGCAGCTCCGGACAGGGGAATCAGCCCCAGCATTTT. It encodes CASSSGQGNQPQHF.